The subject of this entry is one T cell receptor (beta chain). The antigen remains unidentified. One heparinised blood draw averaging roughly 100 mL was given by each donor. These data are taken from a study of beta chain features in type 1 diabetes. Overall study results and limits: Equally in patients and controls, shorter templates might have been favored by PCR. Cells expressing TCR highly could be over-represented by cDNA sequencing. The analysis here could not establish whether HLA type shapes TCRB rearrangement.

TCRB transcripts that were expressed got sequenced, as all of the isolated RNA had been reverse transcribed. Measured with immunoSEQ multiplex PCR; TCRdb has only the in-frame clones, and not every one. The table lists about 470,000 clones, around 28% of them singletons, with about 0.065% in the top ten. This CDR3 is built from 13 residues. V lost 2 bases to trimming and J lost 1 base, with 6 bases between them. Germline CDR1 reads SGDLS; CDR2 reads YYNGEE. The sequence came from a man between 18 and 29 years old in good health. This chain links TRBV9 with TRBJ1-1; unclear D gene. Sequencing input: naive CD4+ T cells from blood. The CDR3 sequence: CASSVNENTEAFF. The CDR3 region has the DNA TGTGCCAGCAGCGTTAATGAGAACACTGAAGCTTTCTTT.